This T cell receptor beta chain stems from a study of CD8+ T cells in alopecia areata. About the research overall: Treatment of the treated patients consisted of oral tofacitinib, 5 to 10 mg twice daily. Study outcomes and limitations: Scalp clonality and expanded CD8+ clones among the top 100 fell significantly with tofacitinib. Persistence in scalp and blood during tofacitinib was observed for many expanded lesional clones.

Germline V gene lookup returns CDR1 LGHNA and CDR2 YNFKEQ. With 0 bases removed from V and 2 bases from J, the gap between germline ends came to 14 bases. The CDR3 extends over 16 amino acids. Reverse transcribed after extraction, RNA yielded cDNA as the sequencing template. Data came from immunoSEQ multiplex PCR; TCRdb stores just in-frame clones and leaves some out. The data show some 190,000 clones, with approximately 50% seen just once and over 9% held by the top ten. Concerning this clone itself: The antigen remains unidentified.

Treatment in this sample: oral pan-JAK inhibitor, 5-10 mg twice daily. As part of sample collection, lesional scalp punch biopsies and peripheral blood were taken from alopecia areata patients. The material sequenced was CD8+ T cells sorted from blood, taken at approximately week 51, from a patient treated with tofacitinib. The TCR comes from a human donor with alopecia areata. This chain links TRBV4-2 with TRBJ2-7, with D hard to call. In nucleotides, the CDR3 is TGTGCCAGCAGCCAAGATCTGAAGGACGAAACCTACGAGCAGTACTTC. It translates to CASSQDLKDETYEQYF.